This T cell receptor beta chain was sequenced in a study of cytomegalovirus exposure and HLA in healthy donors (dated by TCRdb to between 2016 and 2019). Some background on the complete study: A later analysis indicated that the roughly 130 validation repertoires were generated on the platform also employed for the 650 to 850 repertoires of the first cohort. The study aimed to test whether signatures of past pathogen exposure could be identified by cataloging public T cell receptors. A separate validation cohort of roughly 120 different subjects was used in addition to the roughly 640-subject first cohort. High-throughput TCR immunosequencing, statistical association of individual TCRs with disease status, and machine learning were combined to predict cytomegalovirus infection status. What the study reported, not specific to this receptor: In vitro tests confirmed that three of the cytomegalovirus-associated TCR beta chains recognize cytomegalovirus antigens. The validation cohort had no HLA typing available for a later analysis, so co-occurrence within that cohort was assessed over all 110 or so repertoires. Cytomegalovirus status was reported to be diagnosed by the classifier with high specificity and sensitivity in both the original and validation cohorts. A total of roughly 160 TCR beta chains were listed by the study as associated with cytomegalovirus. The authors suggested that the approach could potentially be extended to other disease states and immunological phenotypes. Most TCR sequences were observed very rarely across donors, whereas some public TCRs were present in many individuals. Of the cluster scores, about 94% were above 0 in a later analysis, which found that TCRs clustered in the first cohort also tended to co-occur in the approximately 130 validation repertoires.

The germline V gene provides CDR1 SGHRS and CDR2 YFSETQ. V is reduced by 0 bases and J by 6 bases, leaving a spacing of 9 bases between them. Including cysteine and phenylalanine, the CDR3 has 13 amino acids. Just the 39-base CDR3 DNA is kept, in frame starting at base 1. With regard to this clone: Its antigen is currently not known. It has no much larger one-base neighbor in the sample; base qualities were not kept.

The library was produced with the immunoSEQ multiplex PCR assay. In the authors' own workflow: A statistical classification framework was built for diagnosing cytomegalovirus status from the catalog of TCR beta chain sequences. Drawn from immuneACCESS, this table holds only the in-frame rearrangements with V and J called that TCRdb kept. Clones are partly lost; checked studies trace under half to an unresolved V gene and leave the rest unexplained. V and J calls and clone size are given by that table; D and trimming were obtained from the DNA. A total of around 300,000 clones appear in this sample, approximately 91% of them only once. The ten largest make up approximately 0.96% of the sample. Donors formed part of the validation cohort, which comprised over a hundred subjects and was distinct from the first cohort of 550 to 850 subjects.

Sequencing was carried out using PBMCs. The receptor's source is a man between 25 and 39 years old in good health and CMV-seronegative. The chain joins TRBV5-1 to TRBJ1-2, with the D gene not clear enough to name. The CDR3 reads CASSLGKENGYTF. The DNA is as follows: TGCGCCAGCAGCTTGGGTAAGGAGAATGGCTACACCTTC.